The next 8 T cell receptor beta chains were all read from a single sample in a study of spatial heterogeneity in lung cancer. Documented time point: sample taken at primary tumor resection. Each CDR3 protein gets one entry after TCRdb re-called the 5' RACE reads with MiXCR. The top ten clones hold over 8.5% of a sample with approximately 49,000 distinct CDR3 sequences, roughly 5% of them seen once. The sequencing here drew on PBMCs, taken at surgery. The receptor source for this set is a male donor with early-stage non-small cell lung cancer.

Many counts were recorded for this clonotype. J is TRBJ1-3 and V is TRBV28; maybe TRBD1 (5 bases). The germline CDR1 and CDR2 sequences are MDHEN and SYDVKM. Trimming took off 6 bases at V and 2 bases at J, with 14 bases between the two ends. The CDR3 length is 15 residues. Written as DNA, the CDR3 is TGTGCCAGCAGCCCGGACAATTCTCCTGGAAACACCATATATTTT. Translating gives CASSPDNSPGNTIYF.

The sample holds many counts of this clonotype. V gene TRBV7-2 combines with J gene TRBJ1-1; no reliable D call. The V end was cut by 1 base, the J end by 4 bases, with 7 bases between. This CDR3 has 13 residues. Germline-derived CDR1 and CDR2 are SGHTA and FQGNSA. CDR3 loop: CASSLGSSTEAFF. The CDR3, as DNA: TGTGCCAGCAGCTTAGGAAGCAGCACTGAAGCTTTCTTT.

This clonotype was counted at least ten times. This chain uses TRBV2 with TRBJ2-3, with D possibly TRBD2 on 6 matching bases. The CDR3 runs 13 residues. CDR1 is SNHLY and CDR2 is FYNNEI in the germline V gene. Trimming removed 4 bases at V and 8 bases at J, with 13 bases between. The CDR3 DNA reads TGTGCCAGCAGTGCCGGGGGAGCAGCTACGCAGTATTTT. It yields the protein CASSAGGAATQYF.

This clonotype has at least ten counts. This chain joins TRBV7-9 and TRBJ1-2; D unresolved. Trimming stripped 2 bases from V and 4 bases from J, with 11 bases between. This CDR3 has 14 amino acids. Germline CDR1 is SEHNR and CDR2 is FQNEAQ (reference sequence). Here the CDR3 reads CASSLSDSSYGYTF. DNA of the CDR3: TGTGCCAGCAGCTTATCGGACTCAAGCTATGGCTACACCTTC.

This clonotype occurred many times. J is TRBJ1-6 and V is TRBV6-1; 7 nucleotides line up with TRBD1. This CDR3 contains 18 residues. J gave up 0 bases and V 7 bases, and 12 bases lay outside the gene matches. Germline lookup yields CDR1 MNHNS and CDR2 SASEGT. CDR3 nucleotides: TGTGCCAGCACCCCTCGGACAGGACCGAGCTCCTATAATTCACCCCTCCACTTT. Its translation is CASTPRTGPSSYNSPLHF.

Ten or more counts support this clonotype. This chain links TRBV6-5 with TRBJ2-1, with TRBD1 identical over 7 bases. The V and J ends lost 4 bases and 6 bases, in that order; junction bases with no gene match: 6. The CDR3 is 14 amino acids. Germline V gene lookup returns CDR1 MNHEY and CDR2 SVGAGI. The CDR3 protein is CASSFDRESNEQFF. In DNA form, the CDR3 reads TGTGCCAGCAGTTTCGACAGGGAGTCCAATGAGCAGTTCTTC.

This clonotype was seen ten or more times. The CDR3 sequence is CASSPPSGRANEQFF. CDR3 coding DNA: TGTGCCAGCAGCCCCCCTAGCGGGAGGGCCAATGAGCAGTTCTTC. The chain joins TRBV6-5 to TRBJ2-1; 12 bases are shared with TRBD2. Germline V gives CDR1 MNHEY, CDR2 SVGAGI. The CDR3 loop spans 15 amino acids. The J segment lost 6 bases and the V segment lost 6 bases, leaving 6 bases of the junction unmatched.

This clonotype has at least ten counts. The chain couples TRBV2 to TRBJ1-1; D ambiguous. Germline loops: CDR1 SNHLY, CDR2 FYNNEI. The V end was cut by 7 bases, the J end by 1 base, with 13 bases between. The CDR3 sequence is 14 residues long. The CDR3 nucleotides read TGTGCCAGCAAGGGTACAAACCAGAACACTGAAGCTTTCTTT. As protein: CASKGTNQNTEAFF. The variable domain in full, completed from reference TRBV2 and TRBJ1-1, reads EPEVTQTPSHQVTQMGQEVILRCVPISNHLYFYWYRQILGQKVEFLVSFYNNEISEKSEIFDDQFSVERPDGSNFTLKIRSTKLEDSAMYFCASKGTNQNTEAFFGQGTRLTVV.